One sample yielded the 31 T cell receptor beta chains listed below, sequenced in a study of response to subunit inactivated influenza vaccine. TCRdb re-derived calls from the RT-PCR reads in MiXCR, one entry per CDR3 protein. The sample contains hundreds of thousands of distinct CDR3 sequences, roughly 20% of which appear only once. Material: PBMCs from blood, obtained 5 days after vaccination. The receptors shown here come from a man over 45 who received an inactivated influenza vaccine.

This clonotype showed up just once. The chain links TRBV7-2 to TRBJ2-2; D is perhaps TRBD1 or TRBD2 (6 bases each). Germline V gene lookup returns CDR1 SGHTA and CDR2 FQGNSA. Trimming removed 5 bases at V and 7 bases at J, with 17 bases between. The CDR3 runs to 15 residues. The DNA of the CDR3 is TGTGCCAGCAGCCCCCAGGGGCGGGGCGACGGGGAGCTGTTTTTT. This translates into CASSPQGRGDGELFF.

The J gene is TRBJ2-2, the V gene TRBV24-1; 8 nucleotides match TRBD2. The germline V gene has CDR1 KGHDR and CDR2 SFDVKD. The ends lost 4 bases at V and 0 bases at J; junction bases unmatched: 6. This CDR3 comprises 17 residues. CDR3 sequence: CATSDSSSGPNTGELFF. CDR3 DNA sequence: TGTGCCACCAGTGACTCCTCTAGCGGGCCGAACACCGGGGAGCTGTTTTTT.

As DNA, the CDR3 is TGCGCCAGCAGCCCTCTCAGGGGCACTGAAGCTTTCTTT. Protein product: CASSPLRGTEAFF. The genes are TRBV5-1 and TRBJ1-1, with a possible D match to TRBD1 (6 bases). The CDR3 sequence is 13 residues long. Germline assignment: CDR1 SGHRS and CDR2 YFSETQ. Trimming cost V 4 bases and J 4 bases, with 11 bases left between them.

The V gene is TRBV10-3, the J gene TRBJ2-1; 10 nucleotides match TRBD1. This CDR3 has 14 amino acids. Looked up from germline, CDR1 is ENHRY and CDR2 is SYGVKD. With V trimmed by 6 bases and J by 6 bases, 5 bases remained unmatched. CDR3 DNA sequence: TGTGCCATCAGCGGGACAGGGGTGGGCAATGAGCAGTTCTTC. As protein: CAISGTGVGNEQFF.

The chain carries TRBV5-1 and TRBJ2-1; 9 nucleotides align to TRBD2. V shed 0 bases and J 8 bases; nucleotides not matched to a gene: 6. The CDR3 length is 15 residues. From germline, CDR1 is SGHRS and CDR2 YFSETQ. The DNA of the CDR3 is TGCGCCAGCAGCTTGGAGTTAGCGGGAGCGTATGAGCAGTTCTTC. Translated: CASSLELAGAYEQFF.

This clonotype was counted only a few times. This chain uses TRBV7-2 with TRBJ2-7; D gene unclear. The CDR3 runs 15 residues. V shed 2 bases and J shed 2 bases, with 13 bases lying between them. Germline values: CDR1 SGHTA, CDR2 FQGNSA. The CDR3 region is CASSLSLGVPYEQYF. In nucleotides, the CDR3 is TGTGCCAGCAGCTTATCCCTTGGGGTGCCCTACGAGCAGTACTTC.

The sample holds many counts of this clonotype. The V gene is TRBV20-1, the J gene TRBJ2-7, with 8 positions matching TRBD1. CDR3 length equals 12 residues. After removal of 4 bases from V and 3 bases from J, the junction contained 2 bases not matched to a gene. Germline loops: CDR1 DFQATT, CDR2 SNEGSKA (reference sequence). Written as DNA, the CDR3 is TGCAGTGCTACAGGGACAGGCTACGAGCAGTACTTC. Translated: CSATGTGYEQYF.

This clonotype occurred many times. The genes are TRBV7-2 and TRBJ1-2; maybe TRBD1 (6 bases). Germline V gene data show CDR1 as SGHTA and CDR2 as FQGNSA. The CDR3 runs 13 residues. V shed 3 bases and J shed 7 bases, with 12 bases lying between them. The CDR3 bases are TGTGCCAGCAGCTTTGACCTGACAGGTGGCTACACCTTC. Protein: CASSFDLTGGYTF.

The chain carries TRBV20-1 and TRBJ2-1, with 7 bases fitting TRBD1. Germline assignment: CDR1 DFQATT and CDR2 SNEGSKA (reference sequence). V was pared by 1 base and J by 9 bases, with 0 bases of the junction left unmatched. The CDR3 is 11 residues long. The CDR3 bases are TGCAGTGCTAGAGGGGACAGTGAGCAGTTCTTC. It is translated as CSARGDSEQFF.

This clonotype showed up just a few times. The CDR3 is CASSSPYQPQHF. CDR3 coding DNA: TGTGCCAGCAGCTCCCCGTACCAGCCCCAGCATTTT. The rearrangement uses TRBV7-2 and TRBJ1-5, with D unresolved. This CDR3 has 12 amino acids. Germline CDR1 and CDR2: SGHTA and FQGNSA. V lost 4 bases and J 7 bases, leaving 8 bases between the germline ends.

This clonotype turned up a few times. The chain couples TRBV12-3 or TRBV12-4 to TRBJ2-3; 7 bases align to TRBD2. The trim removed 1 base at V and 6 bases at J, leaving 7 bases unmatched. This CDR3 comprises 15 residues. For the CDR3, the DNA is TGTGCCAGCAGTTTAGGTGCGGGAGTGGCCGATACGCAGTATTTT. Its translation: CASSLGAGVADTQYF.

Only a few counts were recorded for this clonotype. V and J are TRBV5-5 and TRBJ1-4; 10 bases map to TRBD1. Germline CDR1 SGHKS, CDR2 YYEKEE (reference sequence). This CDR3 has 14 amino acids. The V and J ends lost 4 bases and 7 bases, in that order; junction bases with no gene match: 4. The CDR3 nucleotides read TGTGCCAGCAGCCCGACAGGGGGCTTTGAAAAACTGTTTTTT. Its protein is CASSPTGGFEKLFF.

This clonotype was found once. J is TRBJ2-1 and V is TRBV7-9; perhaps TRBD1 as D (5 bases). V was shortened by 7 bases and J by 0 bases, with 10 bases between the two germline ends. The CDR3 spans 14 residues. Germline lookup yields CDR1 SEHNR and CDR2 FQNEAQ (reference sequence). CDR3 DNA sequence: TGTGCCAGCACCTCGGACAACTCCTACAATGAGCAGTTCTTC. Residues: CASTSDNSYNEQFF.

This chain links TRBV27 with TRBJ2-1, with TRBD1 identical over 7 bases. This CDR3 comprises 16 residues. J lost 4 bases, V lost 5 bases, and 11 bases had no gene match. CDR1 MNHEY and CDR2 SMNVEV come from the germline V gene (reference sequence). The CDR3 region is CASSRDREYIYNEQFF. CDR3 DNA sequence: TGTGCCAGCAGTCGAGACAGGGAGTACATTTACAATGAGCAGTTCTTC.

This clonotype was seen only a few times. CDR3: CASSVLQGPTGELFF. The CDR3 nucleotides read TGTGCCAGCAGCGTACTACAGGGACCGACCGGGGAGCTGTTTTTT. The V call is TRBV9, the J call TRBJ2-2, with a weak D call TRBD1 (6 bases). The CDR3 runs to 15 residues. The germline V gene encodes CDR1 SGDLS and CDR2 YYNGEE. V was clipped by 1 base and J by 5 bases, with 12 bases between them. The full variable domain, in which reference TRBV9 and TRBJ2-2 provide the parts outside the CDR3, is DSGVTQTPKHLITATGQRVTLRCSPRSGDLSVYWYQQSLDQGLQFLIQYYNGEERAKGNILERFSAQQFPDLHSELNLSSLELGDSALYFCASSVLQGPTGELFFGEGSRLTVL.

There are many counts of this clonotype. This chain joins TRBV29-1 and TRBJ1-1, with D possibly TRBD1 on 6 matching bases. V was clipped by 3 bases and J by 4 bases, with 9 bases between them. The CDR3 runs 12 residues. Germline-derived CDR1 and CDR2 are SQVTM and ANQGSEA. The CDR3 nucleotides are TGCAGCGTTGACAGGGGAGGCACTGAAGCTTTCTTT. It yields the protein CSVDRGGTEAFF.

This chain links TRBV20-1 with TRBJ1-5; unclear D gene. V was cut by 3 bases and J by 1 base, with 13 bases left in between. The CDR3 length is 15 residues. The germline gives CDR1 DFQATT, CDR2 SNEGSKA (reference sequence). The CDR3 is CSARAMASSNQPQHF. The CDR3 DNA reads TGCAGTGCTAGGGCGATGGCTTCCAGCAATCAGCCCCAGCATTTT.

This clonotype was found a few times. The chain carries TRBV4-3 and TRBJ2-5; perhaps TRBD2 as D (6 bases). Trimming removed 0 bases from V and 9 bases from J, with 11 bases in between. CDR3 length: 13 amino acids. The V gene's germline CDR1 is LGHNA and CDR2 YSLEER. The CDR3 loop is CASSQDSGWAQYF. As DNA, the CDR3 is TGCGCCAGCAGCCAAGATAGCGGATGGGCCCAGTACTTC.

The chain couples TRBV11-2 to TRBJ2-5, with D unresolved. V lost 0 bases and J 1 base, leaving 9 bases between the germline ends. Germline V gene data show CDR1 as SGHAT and CDR2 as FQNNGV. The CDR3 sequence is 15 residues long. The CDR3 is CASSLDPRFQETQYF. The CDR3 DNA follows: TGTGCCAGCAGCTTAGATCCACGATTCCAAGAGACCCAGTACTTC.

The chain links TRBV4-2 to TRBJ2-3, with no clear D. The germline gives CDR1 LGHNA, CDR2 YNFKEQ. This CDR3 contains 15 residues. V shed 0 bases and J shed 4 bases, with 11 bases lying between them. Here the CDR3 reads CASSQERLRPDTQYF. In DNA, the CDR3 is TGTGCCAGCAGCCAAGAGAGGCTCCGCCCAGATACGCAGTATTTT.

The V gene is TRBV2, the J gene TRBJ2-5; D might be TRBD1 or TRBD2, each matching 7 bases. This CDR3 has 14 amino acids. Germline lookup yields CDR1 SNHLY and CDR2 FYNNEI. Trimming cost V 3 bases and J 4 bases, with 12 bases left between them. The CDR3 sequence is CASSEGRGRETQYF. The CDR3 DNA follows: TGTGCCAGCAGTGAGGGGAGGGGGCGAGAGACCCAGTACTTC.

The chain has TRBV20-1 and TRBJ2-7; no clear D. The CDR3 is 13 residues long. Germline CDR1 DFQATT, CDR2 SNEGSKA (reference sequence). Trimming removed 6 bases from V and 4 bases from J, with 16 bases in between. The CDR3 DNA is TGCAGTGCACGTCGCGCTGTGAATTACGAGCAGTACTTC. Translating it yields CSARRAVNYEQYF.

This chain uses TRBV10-3 with TRBJ1-6; TRBD1 is a possible D gene (6 bases). V lost 0 bases and J lost 10, with 13 bases in between. This CDR3 comprises 15 residues. The germline V gene has CDR1 ENHRY and CDR2 SYGVKD. CDR3 in DNA: TGTGCCATCAGTGAGTCCAGGGGATCTAGGTCACCCCTCCACTTT. Amino acid sequence: CAISESRGSRSPLHF.

V is TRBV29-1 and J is TRBJ2-2; 8 positions match TRBD1. This CDR3 comprises 16 residues. Per the germline V gene, CDR1 is SQVTM and CDR2 is ANQGSEA. The J segment lost 1 base and the V segment lost 3 bases, leaving 7 bases of the junction unmatched. CDR3 loop: CSVEKKGTGNTGELFF. CDR3 bases: TGCAGCGTTGAGAAAAAAGGGACAGGGAACACCGGGGAGCTGTTTTTT.

The V and J genes are TRBV29-1 and TRBJ2-1; possible D gene TRBD2, 6 bases. V was cut by 7 bases and J by 0 bases, with 13 bases left in between. CDR1 and CDR2 (germline): SQVTM, ANQGSEA. There are 14 residues in the CDR3. DNA of the CDR3: TGCAGCGCCATGACTAGGAGCTCCTACAATGAGCAGTTCTTC. Translating gives CSAMTRSSYNEQFF.

This rearrangement joins TRBV24-1 to TRBJ2-6, with 9 positions matching TRBD1. The germline gives CDR1 KGHDR, CDR2 SFDVKD. The CDR3 runs 17 residues. V dropped 3 bases and J dropped 4; count of bases not matched to a gene: 6. This CDR3 is CATSDGTGLMGANVLTF. The CDR3 region has the DNA TGTGCCACCAGTGATGGGACAGGGCTGATGGGGGCCAACGTCCTGACTTTC.

V gene TRBV11-2 combines with J gene TRBJ2-1; 7 positions agree with TRBD1. The V segment lost 2 bases and the J segment 6 bases; nucleotides outside the gene matches: 10. This CDR3 region has 16 residues. Germline V gives CDR1 SGHAT, CDR2 FQNNGV. DNA for the CDR3: TGTGCCAGCAGCTTAATAGTCGCGTCAGGGGGCAATGAGCAGTTCTTC. Protein: CASSLIVASGGNEQFF.

This clonotype was picked up many times. Here the CDR3 reads CASSFISGANVLTF. CDR3 sequence (DNA): TGTGCCAGCAGCTTCATCTCTGGGGCCAACGTCCTGACTTTC. The V call is TRBV7-2, the J call TRBJ2-6; D ambiguous. The germline gives CDR1 SGHTA, CDR2 FQGNSA. V lost 3 bases and J lost 0, with 3 bases in between. The CDR3 covers 14 residues.

This clonotype turned up a few times. V usage is TRBV28 and J usage is TRBJ2-3; perhaps TRBD2 as D (5 bases). Germline lookup yields CDR1 MDHEN and CDR2 SYDVKM. Trimming cost V 5 bases and J 1 base, with 10 bases left between them. The CDR3 spans 14 residues. The DNA for the CDR3 is TGTGCCAGCAGTGACCGGGGTCGCACAGATACGCAGTATTTT. It specifies CASSDRGRTDTQYF.

This clonotype was counted ten times or more. The rearrangement links TRBV4-2 to TRBJ2-5; D is uncertain. The germline V and J ends were trimmed by 1 base and 2 bases, with 5 bases remaining between them. CDR1 is LGHNA, CDR2 YNFKEQ, per germline. This CDR3 has 13 amino acids. CDR3: CASSQGQQETQYF. In DNA form, the CDR3 reads TGTGCCAGCAGCCAAGGGCAGCAAGAGACCCAGTACTTC.

The V call is TRBV20-1, the J call TRBJ2-1, with 10 bases lining up with TRBD1. The junction had 11 bases not matched to a gene; V was cut back by 6 bases and J by 6 bases. Germline V CDR1 and CDR2: DFQATT, SNEGSKA (reference sequence). This CDR3 contains 15 residues. CDR3 bases: TGCAGTGCCACGACAGGGGGCCCTAGGACCAATGAGCAGTTCTTC. Amino acids: CSATTGGPRTNEQFF.